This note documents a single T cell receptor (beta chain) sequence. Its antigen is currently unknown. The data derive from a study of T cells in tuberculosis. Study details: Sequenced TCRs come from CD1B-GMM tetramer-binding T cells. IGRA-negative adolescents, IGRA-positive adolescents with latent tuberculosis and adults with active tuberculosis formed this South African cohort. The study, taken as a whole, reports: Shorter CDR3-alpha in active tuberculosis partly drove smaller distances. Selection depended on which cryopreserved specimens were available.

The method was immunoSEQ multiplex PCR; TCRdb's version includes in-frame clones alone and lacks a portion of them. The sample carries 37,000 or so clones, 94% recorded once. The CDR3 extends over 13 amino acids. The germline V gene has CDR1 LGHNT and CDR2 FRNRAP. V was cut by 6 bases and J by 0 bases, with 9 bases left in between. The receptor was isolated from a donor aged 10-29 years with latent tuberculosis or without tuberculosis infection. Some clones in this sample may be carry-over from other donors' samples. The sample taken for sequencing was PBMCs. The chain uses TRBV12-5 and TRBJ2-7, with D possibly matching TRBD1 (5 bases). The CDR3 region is CASGAGISYEQYF. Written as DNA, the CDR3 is TGTGCTAGTGGGGCAGGGATCTCCTACGAGCAGTACTTC.